This T cell receptor beta chain was obtained from a study of CD8+CD57+ T cells in acquired aplastic anemia. Study in general: CD4+ and CD8+ cells, once sorted, gave DNA averaging about 3 ug. Researchers reported that healthy donors averaged about 10 million reads for CD4+ cells.

General study points: Levels of CD8+ Simpson's diversity were not significantly distinct in patients versus controls. Comparison of patients with controls identified around 31 shared CD8+ CDR3 sequences.

Germline CDR1 WSHSY, CDR2 SAAADI. The CDR3 has 15 amino acids. Trimming pared 5 bases from V and 6 bases from J, leaving 17 bases between. This clonotype was seen repeatedly, ten times or more. Its target is unknown. TCR beta VDJ combinations and CDR3 sequences were profiled from genomic DNA. TCRdb independently ran MiXCR on the reads; one entry per CDR3 protein. The sample has roughly 180,000 distinct CDR3 sequences, around half seen once. V gene TRBV10-2 combines with J gene TRBJ2-1; possibly TRBD2 for D (6 bases). This receptor was taken from a human donor in good health. Material for sequencing was sorted CD4+, CD8+, or CD8+CD57+ T cells (not recorded which) from PBMCs. CDR3 nucleotide sequence: TGCGCCAGCAGTCCCGGGACTGCCAAGGGCAATGAGCAGTTCTTC. Its translation: CASSPGTAKGNEQFF.